This T cell receptor (beta chain) was found in a study of blood T cell repertoires in COVID-19. This clone was recorded once. In the authors' methods: Estimation of nucleated cell counts relied on the amplification of reference gene primers. TCRdb keeps only in-frame clones here, not all; method: immunoSEQ multiplex PCR. That table supplies the V and J calls and clone size; D and trimming were determined from the DNA. The sample lists around 80,000 clones, about four fifths occurring once. The CDR3 length is 11 residues. Germline CDR1 is MNHEY and CDR2 is SVGAGI. Trimming pared 4 bases from V and 9 bases from J, leaving 7 bases between.

Material for sequencing was peripheral blood. The chain employs TRBV6-5 and TRBJ2-1, with no clear D. The sequence came from a human donor in a cohort sampled during active COVID-19. The chain's CDR3 is CASSSVAEQFF. CDR3 nucleotides: TGTGCCAGCAGTTCTGTAGCTGAGCAGTTCTTC.